This record covers a single TCR beta chain. Its antigen is not known. The PCR used 60 Vbeta and 13 Jbeta primers. Using immunoSEQ multiplex PCR, the repertoire was profiled, and TCRdb retains in-frame clones only, with some absent. With 80,000 to 100,000 clones in the sample, the ten largest clones hold 3% to 4%. This entry is derived from a study of cytomegalovirus exposure and HLA in healthy donors. The study's findings and limits: In most subjects, TCR beta sequences reportedly gave accurate predictions of HLA-A and HLA-B alleles. According to a later analysis, donors in an Asian-associated ancestry cluster reportedly had fewer N-insertions than the roughly 720-donor mean. For presence/absence analyses, sequencing depth was assumed to be roughly uniform across donors.

Germline CDR1 SGHRS, CDR2 YFSETQ. This CDR3 spans 16 amino acids. J lost 5 bases, V lost 0 bases, and 6 bases had no gene match. The sequence came from a woman aged 25 to 39 in good health and CMV-seronegative. The chain couples TRBV5-1 to TRBJ1-1, with 11 nucleotides matching TRBD1. The sequenced sample was PBMCs. CDR3 bases: TGCGCCAGCAGCTTGGACGGACAGGGGGCCGGAACTGAAGCTTTCTTT. Translating it yields CASSLDGQGAGTEAFF.